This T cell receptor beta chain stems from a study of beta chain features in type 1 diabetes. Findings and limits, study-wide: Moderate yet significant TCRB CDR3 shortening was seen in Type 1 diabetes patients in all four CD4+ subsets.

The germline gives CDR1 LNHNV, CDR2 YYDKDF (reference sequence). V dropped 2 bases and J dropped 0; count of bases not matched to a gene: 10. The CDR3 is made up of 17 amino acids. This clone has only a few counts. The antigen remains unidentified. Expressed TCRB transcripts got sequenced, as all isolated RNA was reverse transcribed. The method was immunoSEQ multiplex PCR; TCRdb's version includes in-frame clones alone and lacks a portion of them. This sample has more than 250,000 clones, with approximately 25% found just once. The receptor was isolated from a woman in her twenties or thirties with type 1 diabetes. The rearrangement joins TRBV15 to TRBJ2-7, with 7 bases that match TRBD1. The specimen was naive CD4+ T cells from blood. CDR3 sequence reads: CATSRPIGTANSYEQYF. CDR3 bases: TGTGCCACCAGCAGACCAATCGGGACAGCCAACTCCTACGAGCAGTACTTC.